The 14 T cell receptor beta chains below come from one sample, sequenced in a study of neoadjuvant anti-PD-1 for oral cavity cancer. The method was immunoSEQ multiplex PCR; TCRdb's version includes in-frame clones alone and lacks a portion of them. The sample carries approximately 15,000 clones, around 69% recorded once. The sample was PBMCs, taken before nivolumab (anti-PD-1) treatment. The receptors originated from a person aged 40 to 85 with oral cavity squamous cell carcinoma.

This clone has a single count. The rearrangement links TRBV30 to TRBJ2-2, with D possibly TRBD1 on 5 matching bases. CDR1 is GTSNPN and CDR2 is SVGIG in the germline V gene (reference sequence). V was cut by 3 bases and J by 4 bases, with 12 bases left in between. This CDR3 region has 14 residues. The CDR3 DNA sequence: TGTGCCTGGAGGAGTCAGGGTGGCACCGGGGAGCTGTTTTTT. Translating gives CAWRSQGGTGELFF.

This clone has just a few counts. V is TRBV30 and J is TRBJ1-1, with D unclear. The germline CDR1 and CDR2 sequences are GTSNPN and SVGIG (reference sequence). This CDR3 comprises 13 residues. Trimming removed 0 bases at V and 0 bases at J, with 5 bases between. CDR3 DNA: TGTGCCTGGAGTGTACAATTGAACACTGAAGCTTTCTTT. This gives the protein CAWSVQLNTEAFF.

CDR3 in amino acids: CASNHGGPSEQYF. The CDR3 nucleotides read TGTGCCAGCAATCATGGGGGACCGAGCGAGCAGTACTTC. The genes are TRBV7-2 and TRBJ2-7; D could derive from TRBD1 or TRBD2 (5 bases each). The CDR3 has 13 amino acids. CDR1 is SGHTA and CDR2 is FQGNSA in the germline V gene. Trimming left V 7 bases short and J 6 bases short, with 16 bases between.

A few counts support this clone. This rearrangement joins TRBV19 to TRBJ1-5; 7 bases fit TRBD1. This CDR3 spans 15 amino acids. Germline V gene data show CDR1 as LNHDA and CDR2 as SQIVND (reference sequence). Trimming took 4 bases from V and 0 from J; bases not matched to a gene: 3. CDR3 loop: CASSTGTASNQPQHF. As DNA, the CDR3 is TGTGCCAGTAGTACCGGGACAGCTAGCAATCAGCCCCAGCATTTT.

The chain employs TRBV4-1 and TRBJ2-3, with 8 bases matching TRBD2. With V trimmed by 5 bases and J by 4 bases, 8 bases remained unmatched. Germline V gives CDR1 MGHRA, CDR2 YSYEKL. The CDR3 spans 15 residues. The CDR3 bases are TGCGCCAGCAGCGCAACGACTAGCGAGGCAGATACGCAGTATTTT. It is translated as CASSATTSEADTQYF.

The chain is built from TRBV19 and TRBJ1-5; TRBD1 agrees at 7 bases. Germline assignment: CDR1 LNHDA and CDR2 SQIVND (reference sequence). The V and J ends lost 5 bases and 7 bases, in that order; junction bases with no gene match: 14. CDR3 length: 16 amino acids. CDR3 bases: TGTGCCAGTAGTTATTATGGCACAGGGGTAAGACAGCCCCAGCATTTT. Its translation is CASSYYGTGVRQPQHF.

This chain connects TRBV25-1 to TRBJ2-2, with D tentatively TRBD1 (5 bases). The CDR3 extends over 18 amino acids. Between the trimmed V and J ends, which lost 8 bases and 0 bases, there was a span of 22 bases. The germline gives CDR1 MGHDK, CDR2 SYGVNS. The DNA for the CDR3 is TGTGCCAGCGGACCCACTTTAGGGGTTAGATCGAACACCGGGGAGCTGTTTTTT. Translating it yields CASGPTLGVRSNTGELFF.

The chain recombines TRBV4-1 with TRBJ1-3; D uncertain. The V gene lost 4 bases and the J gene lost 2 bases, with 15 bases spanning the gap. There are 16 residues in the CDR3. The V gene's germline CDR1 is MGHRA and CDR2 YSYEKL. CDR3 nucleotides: TGCGCCAGCAGCCTCGCGCCAGGTGCCACTGGAAACACCATATATTTT. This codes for CASSLAPGATGNTIYF.

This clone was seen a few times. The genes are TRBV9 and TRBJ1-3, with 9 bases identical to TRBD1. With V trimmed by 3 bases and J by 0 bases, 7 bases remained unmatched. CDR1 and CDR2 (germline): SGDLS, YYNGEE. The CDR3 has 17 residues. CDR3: CASSAEGQGSSGNTIYF. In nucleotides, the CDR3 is TGTGCCAGCAGCGCGGAGGGACAGGGAAGCTCTGGAAACACCATATATTTT.

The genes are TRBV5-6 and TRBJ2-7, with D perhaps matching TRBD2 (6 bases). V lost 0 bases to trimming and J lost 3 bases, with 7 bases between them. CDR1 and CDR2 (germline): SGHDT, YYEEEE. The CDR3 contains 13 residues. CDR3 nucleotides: TGTGCCAGCAGCTTGGGACTAGTCTACGAGCAGTACTTC. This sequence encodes CASSLGLVYEQYF. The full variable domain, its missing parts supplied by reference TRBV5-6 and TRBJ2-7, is DAGVTQSPTHLIKTRGQQVTLRCSPKSGHDTVSWYQQALGQGPQFIFQYYEEEERQRGNFPDRFSGHQFPNYSSELNVNALLLGDSALYLCASSLGLVYEQYFGPGTRLTVT.

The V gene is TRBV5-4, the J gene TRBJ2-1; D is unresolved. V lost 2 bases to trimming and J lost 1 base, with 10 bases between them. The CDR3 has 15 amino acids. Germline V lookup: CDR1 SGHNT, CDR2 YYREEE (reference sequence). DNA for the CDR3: TGTGCCAGCAGCTTAGAGGCAGGTTCCTACAATGAGCAGTTCTTC. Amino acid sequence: CASSLEAGSYNEQFF.

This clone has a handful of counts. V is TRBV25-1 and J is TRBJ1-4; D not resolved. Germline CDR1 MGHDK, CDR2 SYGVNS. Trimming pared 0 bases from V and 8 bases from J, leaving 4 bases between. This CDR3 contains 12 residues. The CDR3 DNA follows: TGTGCCAGCAGTGAATATAGGGAAAAACTGTTTTTT. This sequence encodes CASSEYREKLFF.

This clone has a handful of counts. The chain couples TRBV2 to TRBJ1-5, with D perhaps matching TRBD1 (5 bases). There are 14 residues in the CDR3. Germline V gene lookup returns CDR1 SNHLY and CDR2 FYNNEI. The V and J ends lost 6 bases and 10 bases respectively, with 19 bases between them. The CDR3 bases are TGTGCCAGCAGGGATATGACAGCTACCTCCCCCCAGCATTTT. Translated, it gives CASRDMTATSPQHF.

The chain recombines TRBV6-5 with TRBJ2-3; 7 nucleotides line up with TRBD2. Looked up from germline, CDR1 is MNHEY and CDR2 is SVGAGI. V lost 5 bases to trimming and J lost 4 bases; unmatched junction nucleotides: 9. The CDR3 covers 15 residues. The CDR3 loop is CASSLVGGSADTQYF. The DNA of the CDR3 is TGTGCCAGCAGTCTGGTAGGCGGGAGCGCAGATACGCAGTATTTT.